Below, one T cell receptor (beta chain) is given with its context. Antigen unknown. These data are taken from a study of T cells in localized non-small cell lung cancer. Here immunoSEQ multiplex PCR was the method, and the copy in TCRdb shows in-frame clones only, minus some. The data show tens of thousands of clones, roughly nine tenths seen once. Study-wide points: Since sequencing was restricted to only one region of the tumor, intratumor heterogeneity remains a possibility. Uninvolved adjacent lung, not tumor, had the highest T cell clonality. Longer overall survival associated with higher blood T cell density; shorter survival with higher adjacent-lung clonality.

The CDR3 spans 16 residues. V was pared by 3 bases and J by 2 bases, with 2 bases of the junction left unmatched. The germline V gene encodes CDR1 SGHVS and CDR2 FQNEAQ. The chain employs TRBV7-8 and TRBJ2-3; 13 bases line up with TRBD2. This clonotype was obtained from a woman aged 40-75 years with stage I lung adenocarcinoma. Specimen: peripheral blood, collected before any cancer treatment. CDR3 sequence: CASSLGLAGSTDTQYF. CDR3 DNA: TGTGCCAGCAGCTTGGGACTAGCGGGGTCCACAGATACGCAGTATTTT.